Following are 27 T cell receptor beta chains from one sample sequenced in a study of CD8+ T cells in alopecia areata. cDNA prepared by RNA extraction and subsequent reverse transcription served as the template for sequencing. The protocol was immunoSEQ multiplex PCR, while the TCRdb copy is restricted to in-frame clones and leaves out a portion. The sample includes over 90,000 clones, over 75% of them seen just once. The treatment is: oral pan-JAK inhibitor, 5-10 mg twice daily. This specimen was CD8+ T cells sorted from blood, taken at roughly week 30, from a patient treated with tofacitinib. All receptors come from a human donor with alopecia areata.

This sequence joins TRBV7-2 and TRBJ2-1; maybe TRBD1 (6 bases). The V end was cut by 5 bases, the J end by 6 bases, with 14 bases between. The germline gives CDR1 SGHTA, CDR2 FQGNSA. This CDR3 spans 14 amino acids. The CDR3 DNA sequence: TGTGCCAGCAGCCCCTGGGACACCCCCAATGAGCAGTTCTTC. It is translated as CASSPWDTPNEQFF.

This chain links TRBV14 with TRBJ2-1, with 7 bases that match TRBD2. The CDR3 has 16 residues. With 0 bases clipped from V and 0 bases from J, the junction kept 2 bases outside the gene matches. Germline V gene data show CDR1 as SGHDN and CDR2 as FVKESK. The DNA of the CDR3 is TGTGCCAGCAGCCAAGAGGGCGGGAGCTCCTACAATGAGCAGTTCTTC. The encoded protein is CASSQEGGSSYNEQFF.

This sequence joins TRBV7-9 and TRBJ2-2; 9 bases are a match to TRBD1. The germline CDR1 and CDR2 sequences are SEHNR and FQNEAQ (reference sequence). CDR3 length: 15 residues. The ends lost 3 bases at V and 6 bases at J; junction bases unmatched: 5. This CDR3 reads CASSLPTGGPGELFF. The DNA of the CDR3 is TGTGCCAGCAGCTTGCCGACAGGGGGACCCGGGGAGCTGTTTTTT.

The chain carries TRBV5-6 and TRBJ1-4; D is uncertain. Trimming pared 3 bases from V and 5 bases from J, leaving 14 bases between. The CDR3 is made up of 15 amino acids. From germline, CDR1 is SGHDT and CDR2 YYEEEE. The CDR3 region has the DNA TGTGCCAGCAGCTGGAGCCCTGGAGGGAATGAAAAACTGTTTTTT. Translation gives CASSWSPGGNEKLFF. Using reference TRBV5-6 and TRBJ1-4 for the parts outside the CDR3, the full variable domain is DAGVTQSPTHLIKTRGQQVTLRCSPKSGHDTVSWYQQALGQGPQFIFQYYEEEERQRGNFPDRFSGHQFPNYSSELNVNALLLGDSALYLCASSWSPGGNEKLFFGSGTQLSVL.

The J gene is TRBJ1-2, the V gene TRBV6-5, with D hard to call. The V gene lost 5 bases and the J gene lost 5 bases, with 15 bases spanning the gap. Looked up from germline, CDR1 is MNHEY and CDR2 is SVGAGI. This CDR3 has 14 amino acids. CDR3 sequence (DNA): TGTGCCAGCAGTGAAGTTGAGGCCCGATATGGCTACACCTTC. This gives the protein CASSEVEARYGYTF.

The J gene is TRBJ2-7, the V gene TRBV5-5, with TRBD1 matching 10 bases. This CDR3 spans 14 amino acids. The junction had 4 bases not matched to a gene; V was cut back by 3 bases and J by 4 bases. Looked up from germline, CDR1 is SGHKS and CDR2 is YYEKEE (reference sequence). The CDR3 loop reads CASSSGTGEYEQYF. The DNA of the CDR3 is TGTGCCAGCAGCTCTGGGACAGGGGAGTACGAGCAGTACTTC.

This rearrangement joins TRBV30 to TRBJ2-2; D gene unclear. This CDR3 spans 15 amino acids. Per germline, CDR1 GTSNPN and CDR2 SVGIG (reference sequence). V shed 4 bases and J shed 2 bases, with 14 bases lying between them. The CDR3 bases are TGTGCCTGGACCAACTCGAGACTCAACACCGGGGAGCTGTTTTTT. This translates into CAWTNSRLNTGELFF.

The chain uses TRBV2 and TRBJ2-1, with D perhaps TRBD2 (6 bases). This CDR3 comprises 15 residues. In germline, CDR1 is SNHLY, CDR2 FYNNEI. V was trimmed by 8 bases and J by 0 bases, leaving 14 bases between them. The CDR3 DNA reads TGTGCCAGCCGGGACTTTCCTAGCTCCTACAATGAGCAGTTCTTC. It translates to CASRDFPSSYNEQFF.

The chain uses TRBV29-1 and TRBJ2-7, with 8 nucleotides matching TRBD2. The CDR3 runs 16 residues. Germline V CDR1 and CDR2: SQVTM, ANQGSEA. J was trimmed by 0 bases and V by 6 bases; bases with no gene match: 13. DNA for the CDR3: TGCAGCGTCACGGACGGGGCACTAGCGGACTCCTACGAGCAGTACTTC. Translation gives CSVTDGALADSYEQYF.

The V and J genes are TRBV2 and TRBJ2-7; D not resolved. Germline V CDR1 and CDR2: SNHLY, FYNNEI. This CDR3 is built from 10 residues. V was cut by 4 bases and J by 5 bases, with 3 bases left in between. Written as DNA, the CDR3 is TGTGCCAGCAGTGTCGACGAGCAGTACTTC. Its translation: CASSVDEQYF. Complete variable domain (other parts from reference TRBV2 and TRBJ2-7): EPEVTQTPSHQVTQMGQEVILRCVPISNHLYFYWYRQILGQKVEFLVSFYNNEISEKSEIFDDQFSVERPDGSNFTLKIRSTKLEDSAMYFCASSVDEQYFGPGTRLTVT.

The chain uses TRBV29-1 and TRBJ1-2; 9 nucleotides line up with TRBD1. V was pared by 5 bases and J by 2 bases, with 3 bases of the junction left unmatched. The germline gives CDR1 SQVTM, CDR2 ANQGSEA. The CDR3 runs 13 residues. CDR3 residues: CSVLGQGNYGYTF. CDR3 nucleotide sequence: TGCAGCGTTCTGGGACAGGGCAACTATGGCTACACCTTC.

This chain connects TRBV4-1 to TRBJ2-3; 15 nucleotides line up with TRBD2. Losses at the gene ends were 1 base for V and 6 bases for J; bases not matched to a gene: 8. The germline V gene encodes CDR1 MGHRA and CDR2 YSYEKL. The CDR3 consists of 18 residues. The DNA of the CDR3 is TGCGCCAGCAGCCAAGTGGGACTAGCGGGAGGAGGAACGGATACGCAGTATTTT. It is translated as CASSQVGLAGGGTDTQYF.

V usage is TRBV29-1 and J usage is TRBJ2-2; TRBD1 matches at 9 bases. Per the germline V gene, CDR1 is SQVTM and CDR2 is ANQGSEA. This CDR3 has 13 amino acids. Trimming cost V 6 bases and J 7 bases; bases outside gene matches: 6. The CDR3 DNA reads as TGCAGCGTAGGACAGGGGATTGGCGGGGAGCTGTTTTTT. Amino acids: CSVGQGIGGELFF.

The chain couples TRBV27 to TRBJ1-1, with 9 bases identical to TRBD1. The CDR3 runs to 14 residues. Germline V gene sequence: CDR1 MNHEY, CDR2 SMNVEV (reference sequence). J lost 6 bases, V lost 5 bases, and 7 bases had no gene match. The CDR3 nucleotides read TGTGCCAGCAGTATCACAGGGGGCTCGGCTGAAGCTTTCTTT. Protein sequence: CASSITGGSAEAFF.

The rearrangement uses TRBV13 and TRBJ2-1; 9 nucleotides agree with TRBD2. The CDR3 loop spans 16 amino acids. CDR1 is PRHDT and CDR2 is FYEKMQ in the germline V gene (reference sequence). Unmatched junction bases numbered 5, after V lost 3 bases and J lost 2 bases. The CDR3 nucleotides read TGTGCCAGCAGCTTGGCTTTAGCGGGGGCCTACAATGAGCAGTTCTTC. Translated: CASSLALAGAYNEQFF.

This clone was counted once. V usage is TRBV27 and J usage is TRBJ2-7; TRBD1 agrees at 10 bases. Germline CDR1 and CDR2: MNHEY and SMNVEV (reference sequence). V was pared by 4 bases and J by 6 bases, with 9 bases of the junction left unmatched. This CDR3 contains 15 residues. CDR3 in amino acids: CASSSTGTGAVEQYF. The CDR3 nucleotides read TGTGCCAGCAGTTCGACCGGGACAGGGGCGGTCGAGCAGTACTTC.

The rearrangement links TRBV7-9 to TRBJ2-7; possible D gene TRBD2, 6 bases. V shed 2 bases and J shed 5 bases, with 10 bases lying between them. This CDR3 is built from 13 residues. The germline CDR1 and CDR2 sequences are SEHNR and FQNEAQ (reference sequence). The CDR3 DNA sequence: TGTGCCAGCAGCTTAAGCGGGCCTCACGAGCAGTACTTC. This encodes CASSLSGPHEQYF.

The rearrangement links TRBV4-1 to TRBJ2-2; D gene ambiguous. The CDR3 totals 13 residues. Germline CDR1 is MGHRA and CDR2 is YSYEKL. V dropped 4 bases and J dropped 5 bases, with 8 bases sitting between them. The CDR3 sequence: CASSPTVTGELFF. CDR3 DNA sequence: TGCGCCAGCAGCCCGACGGTTACCGGGGAGCTGTTTTTT.

The CDR3 sequence: CASSVATGIGNEQFF. The CDR3 bases are TGTGCCAGCAGCGTAGCAACAGGGATCGGGAATGAGCAGTTCTTC. The chain carries TRBV9 and TRBJ2-1; D is possibly TRBD1 (6 bases). The V end was cut by 0 bases, the J end by 7 bases, with 14 bases between. This CDR3 spans 15 amino acids. Germline loops: CDR1 SGDLS, CDR2 YYNGEE.

The chain carries TRBV19 and TRBJ2-3; D gene ambiguous. Deletions cut 3 bases from V and 4 bases from J, with 11 bases between. The CDR3 loop spans 14 amino acids. CDR1 and CDR2 (germline): LNHDA, SQIVND (reference sequence). CDR3 nucleotide sequence: TGTGCCAGTAGTATGACCCCCGGATCAGATACGCAGTATTTT. Translation gives CASSMTPGSDTQYF.

The chain carries TRBV9 and TRBJ2-4; 8 bases match TRBD1. CDR1 and CDR2 (germline): SGDLS, YYNGEE. V dropped 3 bases and J dropped 6; count of bases not matched to a gene: 5. This CDR3 comprises 14 residues. The CDR3 coding sequence is TGTGCCAGCAGCGCCCGGACAGGGATAAACATTCAGTACTTC. Its protein product is CASSARTGINIQYF. The variable domain in full, completed from reference TRBV9 and TRBJ2-4, reads DSGVTQTPKHLITATGQRVTLRCSPRSGDLSVYWYQQSLDQGLQFLIQYYNGEERAKGNILERFSAQQFPDLHSELNLSSLELGDSALYFCASSARTGINIQYFGAGTRLSVL.

This clone was seen only once. V usage is TRBV7-9 and J usage is TRBJ1-3; TRBD1 aligns across 8 bases. This CDR3 is 15 amino acids long. After removal of 4 bases from V and 3 bases from J, the junction contained 5 bases not matched to a gene. The germline V gene encodes CDR1 SEHNR and CDR2 FQNEAQ (reference sequence). CDR3 sequence reads: CASSSPDRGGNTIYF. DNA of the CDR3: TGTGCCAGCAGCTCACCCGACAGGGGTGGAAACACCATATATTTT.

The V and J genes are TRBV7-9 and TRBJ1-2, with D unclear. Germline-derived CDR1 and CDR2 are SEHNR and FQNEAQ (reference sequence). V was trimmed by 2 bases and J by 6 bases, leaving 16 bases between them. The CDR3 runs to 15 residues. In nucleotides, the CDR3 is TGTGCCAGCAGCTTACCCTTGGGCACTTCCAATGGCTACACCTTC. As protein: CASSLPLGTSNGYTF.

The J gene is TRBJ1-2, the V gene TRBV30; D gene uncertain. The ends were cut back, 0 bases at V and 8 bases at J, with 10 bases in the middle. The CDR3 runs to 12 residues. Germline CDR1 reads GTSNPN; CDR2 reads SVGIG (reference sequence). The CDR3: CAWSVPPMGYTF. The CDR3 region has the DNA TGTGCCTGGAGTGTACCTCCCATGGGCTACACCTTC.

The chain links TRBV27 to TRBJ1-1; tentatively, D is TRBD1 (5 bases). Germline V lookup: CDR1 MNHEY, CDR2 SMNVEV (reference sequence). V was shortened by 6 bases and J by 7 bases, with 15 bases between the two germline ends. CDR3 size: 13 residues. The CDR3, as DNA: TGTGCCAGCAGGGTCCCGGGGGGGGTTGAAGCTTTCTTT. It is translated as CASRVPGGVEAFF.

The chain employs TRBV5-1 and TRBJ1-1; TRBD1 might be the D (6 bases). The CDR3 is 14 amino acids. The germline CDR1 and CDR2 sequences are SGHRS and YFSETQ. The V end was cut by 3 bases, the J end by 0 bases, with 9 bases between. CDR3 loop: CASSWTDLNTEAFF. The CDR3 DNA follows: TGCGCCAGCAGCTGGACAGACCTGAACACTGAAGCTTTCTTT. The full variable domain, rest sourced from reference TRBV5-1 and TRBJ1-1, is KAGVTQTPRYLIKTRGQQVTLSCSPISGHRSVSWYQQTPGQGLQFLFEYFSETQRNKGNFPGRFSGRQFSNSRSEMNVSTLELGDSALYLCASSWTDLNTEAFFGQGTRLTVV.

The chain's CDR3 is CASSLIRAASTDTQYF. The CDR3 DNA reads as TGTGCCAGCAGTTTAATTAGGGCAGCAAGCACAGATACGCAGTATTTT. This chain connects TRBV27 to TRBJ2-3; no clear D. Per germline, CDR1 MNHEY and CDR2 SMNVEV (reference sequence). The germline V and J ends were trimmed by 2 bases and 0 bases, with 12 bases remaining between them. The CDR3 sequence is 16 residues long.